The T cell receptor beta chain described here comes from a study of OX40 agonist ivuxolimab in advanced cancers. Per germline, CDR1 ENHRY and CDR2 SYGVKD. V was shortened by 10 bases and J by 4 bases, with 16 bases between the two germline ends. CDR3 length: 14 amino acids. Study results and limitations: Clonal expansion from baseline to week 6 occurred in both CD4+ and CD8+ T cells.

Libraries were prepared by immunoSEQ multiplex PCR; TCRdb keeps only in-frame clonotypes and omits some of them. The sample contains 14,000 or so clones, 85% to 90% of which appear only once. A remark on this clone: Antigen unknown.

V and J are TRBV10-3 and TRBJ1-4; perhaps TRBD1 as D (5 bases). This specimen consisted of CD4+ or CD8+ T cells sorted from blood, obtained in a trial of the OX40 agonist ivuxolimab. This TCR was sampled from an adult with an advanced solid tumor such as melanoma, head and neck, liver or kidney cancer. CDR3: CATSFGGSNEKLFF. As DNA, the CDR3 is TGTGCCACCAGCTTCGGGGGAAGTAATGAAAAACTGTTTTTT.